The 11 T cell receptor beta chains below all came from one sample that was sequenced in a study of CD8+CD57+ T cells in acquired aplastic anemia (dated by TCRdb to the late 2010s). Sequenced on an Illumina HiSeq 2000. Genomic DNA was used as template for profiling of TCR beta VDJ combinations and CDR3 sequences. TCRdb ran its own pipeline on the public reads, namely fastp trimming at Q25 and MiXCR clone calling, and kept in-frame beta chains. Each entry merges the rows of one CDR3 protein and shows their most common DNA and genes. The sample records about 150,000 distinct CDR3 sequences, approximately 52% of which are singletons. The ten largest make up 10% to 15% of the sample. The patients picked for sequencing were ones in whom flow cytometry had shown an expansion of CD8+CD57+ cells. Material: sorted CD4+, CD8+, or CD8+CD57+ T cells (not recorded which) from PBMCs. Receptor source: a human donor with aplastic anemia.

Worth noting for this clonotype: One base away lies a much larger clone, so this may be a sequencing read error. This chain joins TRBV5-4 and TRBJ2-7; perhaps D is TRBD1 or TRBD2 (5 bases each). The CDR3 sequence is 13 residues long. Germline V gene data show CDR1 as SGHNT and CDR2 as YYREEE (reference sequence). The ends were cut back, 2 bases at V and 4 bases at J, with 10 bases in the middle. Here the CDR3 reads CASSFGASYEQYF. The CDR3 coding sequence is TGTGCCAGCAGCTTCGGGGCTAGTTACGAGCAGTACTTC.

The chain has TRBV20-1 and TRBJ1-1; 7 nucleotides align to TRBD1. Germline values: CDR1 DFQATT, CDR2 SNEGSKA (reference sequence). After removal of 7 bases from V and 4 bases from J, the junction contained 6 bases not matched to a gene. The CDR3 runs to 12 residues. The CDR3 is CSVLRTGTEAFF. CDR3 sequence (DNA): TGCAGTGTCCTTCGGACAGGCACTGAAGCTTTCTTT.

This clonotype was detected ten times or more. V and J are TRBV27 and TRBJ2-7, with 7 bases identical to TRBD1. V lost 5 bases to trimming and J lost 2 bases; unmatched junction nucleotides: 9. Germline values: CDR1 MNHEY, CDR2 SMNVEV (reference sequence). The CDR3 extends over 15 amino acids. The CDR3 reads CASSTDRDRAYEQYF. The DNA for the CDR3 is TGTGCCAGCAGTACCGACCGGGACAGAGCCTACGAGCAGTACTTC.

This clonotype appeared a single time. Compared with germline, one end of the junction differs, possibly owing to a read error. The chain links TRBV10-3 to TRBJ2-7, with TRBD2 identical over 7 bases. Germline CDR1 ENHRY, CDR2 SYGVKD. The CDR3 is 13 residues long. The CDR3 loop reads CASSDSGGGEQYF. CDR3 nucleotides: TGTGCCAGCAGTGACTCGGGGGGAGGGGAACAGTACTTC.

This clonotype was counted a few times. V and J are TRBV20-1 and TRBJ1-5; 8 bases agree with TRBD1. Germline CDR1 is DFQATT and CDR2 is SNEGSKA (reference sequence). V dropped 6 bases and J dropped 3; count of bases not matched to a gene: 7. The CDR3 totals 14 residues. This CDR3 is CSAPTGADNQPQHF. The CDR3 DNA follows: TGCAGTGCCCCGACAGGGGCGGACAATCAGCCCCAGCATTTT.

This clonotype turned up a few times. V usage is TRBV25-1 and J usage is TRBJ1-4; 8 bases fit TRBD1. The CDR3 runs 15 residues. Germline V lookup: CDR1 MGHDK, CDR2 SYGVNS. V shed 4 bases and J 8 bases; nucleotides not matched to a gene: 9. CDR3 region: CASSGMTGVSEKLFF. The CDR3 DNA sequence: TGTGCCAGCAGTGGGATGACAGGGGTTAGCGAAAAACTGTTTTTT.

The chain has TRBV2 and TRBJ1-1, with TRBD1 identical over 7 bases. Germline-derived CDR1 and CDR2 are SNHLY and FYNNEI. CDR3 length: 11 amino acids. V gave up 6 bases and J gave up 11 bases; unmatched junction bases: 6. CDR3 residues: CASRETGRAFF. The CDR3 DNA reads TGTGCCAGCAGAGAGACAGGGAGGGCTTTCTTT.

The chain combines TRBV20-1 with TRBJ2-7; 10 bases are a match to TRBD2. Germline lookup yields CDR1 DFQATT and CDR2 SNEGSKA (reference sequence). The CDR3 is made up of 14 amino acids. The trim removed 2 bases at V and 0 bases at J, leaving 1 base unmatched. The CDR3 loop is CSARLAGDSYEQYF. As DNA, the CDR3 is TGCAGTGCTAGACTAGCGGGGGACTCCTACGAGCAGTACTTC.

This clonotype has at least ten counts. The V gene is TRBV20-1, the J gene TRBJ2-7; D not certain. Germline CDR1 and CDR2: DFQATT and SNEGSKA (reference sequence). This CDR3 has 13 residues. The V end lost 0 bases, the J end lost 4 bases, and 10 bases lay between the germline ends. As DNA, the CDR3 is TGCAGTGCTAGAGATCGTAGGGATTACGAGCAGTACTTC. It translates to CSARDRRDYEQYF.

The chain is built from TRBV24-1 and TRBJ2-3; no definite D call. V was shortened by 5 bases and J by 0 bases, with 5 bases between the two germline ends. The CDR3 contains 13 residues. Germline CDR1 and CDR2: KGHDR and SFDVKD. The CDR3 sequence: CATSGSSTDTQYF. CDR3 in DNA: TGTGCCACCAGTGGCTCTAGCACAGATACGCAGTATTTT.

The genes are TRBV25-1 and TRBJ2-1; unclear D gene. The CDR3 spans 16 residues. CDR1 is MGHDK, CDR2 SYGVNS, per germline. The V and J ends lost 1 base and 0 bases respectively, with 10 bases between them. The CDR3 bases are TGTGCCAGCAGTGAATCGGGCCCTAGCTCCTACAATGAGCAGTTCTTC. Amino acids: CASSESGPSSYNEQFF.